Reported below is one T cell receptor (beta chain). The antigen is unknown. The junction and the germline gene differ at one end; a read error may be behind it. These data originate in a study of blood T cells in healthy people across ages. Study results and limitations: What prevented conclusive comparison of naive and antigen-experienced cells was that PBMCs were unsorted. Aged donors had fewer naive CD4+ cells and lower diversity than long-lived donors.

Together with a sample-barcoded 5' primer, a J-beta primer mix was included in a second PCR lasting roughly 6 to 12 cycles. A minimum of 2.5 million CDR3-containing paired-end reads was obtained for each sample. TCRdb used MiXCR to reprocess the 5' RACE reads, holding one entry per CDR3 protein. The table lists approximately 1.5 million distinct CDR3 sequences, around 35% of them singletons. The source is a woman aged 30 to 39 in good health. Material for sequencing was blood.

CDR3 in amino acids: CASSLAGGNVQFF. For the CDR3, the DNA is TGTGCCAGCAGCTTGGCAGGGGGGAATGTGCAGTTCTTC. V is TRBV5-4 and J is TRBJ2-1; possible D gene TRBD1, 7 bases. Looked up from germline, CDR1 is SGHNT and CDR2 is YYREEE (reference sequence). CDR3 length equals 13 residues.